The 27 T cell receptor beta chains given below trace back to one sample, sequenced in a study of blood T cell repertoires in COVID-19. Here immunoSEQ multiplex PCR was the method, and the copy in TCRdb shows in-frame clones only, minus some. The top ten hold 2.5% to 3% of the sample, which has some 110,000 clones, roughly 80% seen once. The specimen was peripheral blood. The receptor set was obtained from a man in his fifties with acute or convalescent COVID-19.

This clone has a handful of counts. J is TRBJ2-1 and V is TRBV15; maybe TRBD2 (6 bases). This CDR3 region has 12 residues. The V end was cut by 4 bases, the J end by 8 bases, with 9 bases between. Germline V gene data show CDR1 as LNHNV and CDR2 as YYDKDF (reference sequence). The CDR3 DNA follows: TGTGCCACCAGCACCCAGCGGGATGAGCAGTTCTTC. Its translation is CATSTQRDEQFF.

This rearrangement joins TRBV2 to TRBJ1-5; 8 bases align to TRBD1. Germline trimming cut 8 bases from V and 5 bases from J; bases unmatched to any gene: 8. Looked up from germline, CDR1 is SNHLY and CDR2 is FYNNEI. The CDR3 has 14 amino acids. DNA of the CDR3: TGTGCCAGCCATTCCACAGGGGGAGATCAGCCCCAGCATTTT. It translates to CASHSTGGDQPQHF.

The chain recombines TRBV2 with TRBJ1-4; D is uncertain. The germline CDR1 and CDR2 sequences are SNHLY and FYNNEI. Trimming removed 4 bases at V and 0 bases at J, with 6 bases between. The CDR3 is 14 residues long. CDR3 region: CASSGHATNEKLFF. The CDR3 DNA sequence: TGTGCCAGCAGTGGACACGCAACTAATGAAAAACTGTTTTTT.

The V gene is TRBV3-1 (or the pseudogene TRBV3-2), the J gene TRBJ2-3; 10 bases map to TRBD2. Trimming at V came to 4 bases and at J to 4 bases, leaving 5 bases not matched to a gene. This CDR3 has 15 amino acids. From germline, CDR1 is LGHDT and CDR2 YNNKEL (reference sequence). CDR3: CASSPSSGSADTQYF. In nucleotides, the CDR3 is TGTGCCAGCAGCCCTTCTAGCGGGAGCGCAGATACGCAGTATTTT.

The chain employs TRBV7-9 and TRBJ2-1, with D possibly matching TRBD2 (5 bases). V was cut by 3 bases and J by 4 bases, with 7 bases left in between. The germline CDR1 and CDR2 sequences are SEHNR and FQNEAQ (reference sequence). The CDR3 consists of 13 residues. The CDR3 sequence is CASSFRTYNEQFF. CDR3 bases: TGTGCCAGCAGCTTCAGGACTTACAATGAGCAGTTCTTC.

The chain is built from TRBV18 and TRBJ1-1; a weak D match, TRBD1 (5 bases). Germline V gene sequence: CDR1 KGHSH, CDR2 LQKENI. This CDR3 has 13 residues. Trimming cost V 5 bases and J 1 base, with 8 bases left between them. CDR3 in amino acids: CASSIGENTEAFF. CDR3 sequence (DNA): TGTGCCAGCTCAATAGGGGAGAACACTGAAGCTTTCTTT.

The chain employs TRBV4-2 and TRBJ2-7; TRBD2 agrees at 9 bases. The V gene's germline CDR1 is LGHNA and CDR2 YNFKEQ. After removal of 0 bases from V and 1 base from J, the junction contained 13 bases not matched to a gene. The CDR3 is 19 amino acids. CDR3 DNA sequence: TGTGCCAGCAGCCAAGAGGGGCTAGCGGGACCCTTAGGGTCCTACGAGCAGTACTTC. Its protein is CASSQEGLAGPLGSYEQYF.

This clone has only a few counts. The rearrangement uses TRBV7-8 and TRBJ1-2; 8 nucleotides match TRBD1. Germline V CDR1 and CDR2: SGHVS, FQNEAQ. This CDR3 spans 14 amino acids. V shed 5 bases, J shed 2 bases, and the junction held 4 bases outside the gene matches. CDR3 DNA sequence: TGTGCCAGCAGCCTAAGACAGGGGAACTATGGCTACACCTTC. This encodes CASSLRQGNYGYTF.

The chain is built from TRBV5-8 and TRBJ2-7, with 7 bases that match TRBD1. With V trimmed by 4 bases and J by 2 bases, 9 bases remained unmatched. Germline lookup yields CDR1 SGHTS and CDR2 YDEGEE. This CDR3 has 15 residues. For the CDR3, the DNA is TGTGCCAGCAGCCCGGTCGACAGGGCCGCCTACGAGCAGTACTTC. Amino acids: CASSPVDRAAYEQYF.

The genes are TRBV2 and TRBJ1-2; weak D call: TRBD1 (5 bases). Trimming pared 4 bases from V and 7 bases from J, leaving 13 bases between. This CDR3 contains 13 residues. Germline V gives CDR1 SNHLY, CDR2 FYNNEI. The CDR3, as DNA: TGTGCCAGCAGTGTTGGGGCAATAGGTGGCTACACCTTC. Translating gives CASSVGAIGGYTF.

The chain joins TRBV30 to TRBJ2-5, with 13 bases identical to TRBD2. V lost 3 bases to trimming and J lost 3 bases; unmatched junction nucleotides: 1. Germline values: CDR1 GTSNPN, CDR2 SVGIG (reference sequence). There are 14 residues in the CDR3. The CDR3 DNA reads TGTGCCTGGAGGGGACTAGCGGGAAAAGAGACCCAGTACTTC. It encodes CAWRGLAGKETQYF. Using reference TRBV30 and TRBJ2-5 for the parts outside the CDR3, the full variable domain is SQTIHQWPATLVQPVGSPLSLECTVEGTSNPNLYWYRQAAGRGLQLLFYSVGIGQISSEVPQNLSASRPQDRQFILSSKKLLLSDSGFYLCAWRGLAGKETQYFGPGTRLLVL.

The chain uses TRBV29-1 and TRBJ2-5; 7 bases agree with TRBD2. V shed 8 bases and J 2 bases; nucleotides not matched to a gene: 5. Germline V gene data show CDR1 as SQVTM and CDR2 as ANQGSEA. There are 12 residues in the CDR3. The CDR3 DNA reads TGCAGCACTGGGGGGGGGCAAGAGACCCAGTACTTC. Translated: CSTGGGQETQYF.

The CDR3 sequence is CASSQTHGDTEAFF. CDR3 bases: TGTGCCAGCTCTCAGACCCACGGGGACACTGAAGCTTTCTTT. The V gene is TRBV18, the J gene TRBJ1-1, with unresolved D. V was cut by 6 bases and J by 3 bases, with 14 bases left in between. Looked up from germline, CDR1 is KGHSH and CDR2 is LQKENI. The CDR3 has 14 residues.

The chain recombines TRBV6-4 with TRBJ2-5; the match to TRBD2 covers 15 bases. The germline V gene has CDR1 MRHNA and CDR2 SNTAGT. The CDR3 loop spans 18 amino acids. With V trimmed by 0 bases and J by 5 bases, 7 bases remained unmatched. The CDR3 protein is CASSDSTGLAGGSETQYF. The CDR3 DNA follows: TGTGCCAGCAGTGACTCTACGGGACTAGCGGGAGGAAGTGAGACCCAGTACTTC.

This sequence joins TRBV6-6 and TRBJ2-7; the match to TRBD1 covers 9 bases. The germline CDR1 and CDR2 sequences are MNHNY and SVGAGI (reference sequence). V was clipped by 4 bases and J by 0 bases; unmatched bases: 7. The CDR3 is made up of 16 amino acids. DNA for the CDR3: TGTGCCAGCAGTTTCACAGGGGGCGCTGGCTCCTACGAGCAGTACTTC. Translating gives CASSFTGGAGSYEQYF.

V usage is TRBV7-3 and J usage is TRBJ2-2; D is undetermined. Deletions cut 5 bases from V and 7 bases from J, with 11 bases between. The CDR3 extends over 13 amino acids. The germline CDR1 and CDR2 sequences are SGHTA and FQGTGA. CDR3 sequence (DNA): TGTGCCAGCAGCCCCCCTTCTGTCGGGGAGCTGTTTTTT. Its translation: CASSPPSVGELFF.

The chain couples TRBV9 to TRBJ1-3; 9 nucleotides match TRBD1. The germline V gene has CDR1 SGDLS and CDR2 YYNGEE. CDR3 size: 22 residues. Germline trimming cut 3 bases from V and 0 bases from J; bases unmatched to any gene: 22. The DNA of the CDR3 is TGTGCCAGCAGCGGACGAACACTTTCCGGGACAGGGACCCTGAGCTCTGGAAACACCATATATTTT. Amino acids: CASSGRTLSGTGTLSSGNTIYF.

Points on this clone: The same CDR3 also results from other DNA sequences found in this sample. This chain links TRBV18 with TRBJ1-1; 10 nucleotides agree with TRBD1. Germline trimming cut 3 bases from V and 4 bases from J; bases unmatched to any gene: 2. Germline CDR1 and CDR2: KGHSH and LQKENI. This CDR3 region has 14 residues. For the CDR3, the DNA is TGTGCCAGCTCACCGGACAGGGGGGGCACTGAAGCTTTCTTT. Translation gives CASSPDRGGTEAFF.

This sequence joins TRBV6-1 and TRBJ1-4, with 9 positions matching TRBD1. The germline gives CDR1 MNHNS, CDR2 SASEGT. With 1 base clipped from V and 5 bases from J, the junction kept 2 bases outside the gene matches. CDR3 length: 15 amino acids. CDR3 in amino acids: CASSEGGTGNEKLFF. The CDR3 region has the DNA TGTGCCAGCAGTGAAGGGGGGACAGGGAATGAAAAACTGTTTTTT.

The V and J genes are TRBV27 and TRBJ2-3; 8 nucleotides match TRBD2. This CDR3 comprises 16 residues. Germline V gene sequence: CDR1 MNHEY, CDR2 SMNVEV (reference sequence). V shed 1 base, J shed 0 bases, and the junction held 3 bases outside the gene matches. The CDR3 DNA is TGTGCCAGCAGTTTATACCTAGCGGGTAGCACAGATACGCAGTATTTT. This sequence encodes CASSLYLAGSTDTQYF.

The chain combines TRBV20-1 with TRBJ2-7; the D gene is possibly TRBD2 (5 bases). The CDR3 runs 13 residues. Trimming removed 3 bases from V and 3 bases from J, with 12 bases in between. Germline CDR1 DFQATT, CDR2 SNEGSKA (reference sequence). The CDR3 sequence is CSASAGIGYEQYF. The CDR3 DNA reads as TGCAGTGCTAGTGCCGGGATCGGCTACGAGCAGTACTTC.

This clone was counted a single time. The chain joins TRBV6-2 or TRBV6-3 to TRBJ1-3, with D possibly matching TRBD1 (5 bases). CDR1 is MNHEY and CDR2 is SVGEGT in the germline V gene. The length of the CDR3 is 16 residues. The V end lost 4 bases, the J end lost 2 bases, and 15 bases lay between the germline ends. CDR3 DNA sequence: TGTGCCAGCAGTTCTCGGGGGATAGGGGCTGGAAACACCATATATTTT. Amino acid sequence: CASSSRGIGAGNTIYF.

The rearrangement links TRBV13 to TRBJ1-2; weak D call: TRBD1 (6 bases). The CDR3 covers 13 residues. Germline V gives CDR1 PRHDT, CDR2 FYEKMQ (reference sequence). Trimming left V 0 bases short and J 8 bases short, with 10 bases between. The CDR3 spells CASSLGTGLGYTF. CDR3 sequence (DNA): TGTGCCAGCAGCTTAGGTACAGGGTTAGGCTACACCTTC.

The chain combines TRBV5-1 with TRBJ1-6, with TRBD1 matching 7 bases. Germline V gene sequence: CDR1 SGHRS, CDR2 YFSETQ. V lost 4 bases, J lost 0 bases, and 10 bases stayed unmatched. CDR3 length equals 18 residues. The CDR3 sequence is CASSPKDRFNSYNSPLHF. DNA for the CDR3: TGCGCCAGCAGCCCGAAGGACAGGTTTAACTCCTATAATTCACCCCTCCACTTT.

This chain connects TRBV4-1 to TRBJ2-2; 9 bases match TRBD2. The germline CDR1 and CDR2 sequences are MGHRA and YSYEKL. V lost 1 base, J lost 0 bases, and 9 bases stayed unmatched. This CDR3 is 19 amino acids long. The CDR3 region has the DNA TGCGCCAGCAGCCAAGTTCTGGCACTAGCGGGTGCGAACACCGGGGAGCTGTTTTTT. This sequence encodes CASSQVLALAGANTGELFF.

The chain employs TRBV19 and TRBJ2-3; no definite D call. With 6 bases removed from V and 2 bases from J, the gap between germline ends came to 15 bases. Germline values: CDR1 LNHDA, CDR2 SQIVND (reference sequence). CDR3 length: 15 residues. The CDR3, as DNA: TGTGCCAGTAGCCGAACGCAGAGACACACAGATACGCAGTATTTT. Its translation is CASSRTQRHTDTQYF.

CDR3 protein: CTVIDSEAFF. DNA of the CDR3: TGCACCGTCATCGACAGTGAAGCTTTCTTT. The chain uses TRBV29-1 and TRBJ1-1; tentatively, D is TRBD1 (5 bases). The CDR3 is 10 amino acids. From germline, CDR1 is SQVTM and CDR2 ANQGSEA.